These 28 T cell receptor beta chains originate from one sample sequenced in a study of response to subunit inactivated influenza vaccine. One entry per CDR3 protein, called by TCRdb with MiXCR from the RT-PCR reads. The sample includes about 700,000 distinct CDR3 sequences, 14% of them seen just once. This material consisted of PBMCs from blood, taken 14 to 15 days before vaccination. The origin of the receptors is a man aged 50-59 years who received an inactivated influenza vaccine.

The chain employs TRBV20-1 and TRBJ1-4; D possibly corresponds to TRBD1 (6 bases). This CDR3 comprises 14 residues. Between the trimmed V and J ends, which lost 4 bases and 5 bases, there was a span of 14 bases. In germline, CDR1 is DFQATT, CDR2 SNEGSKA (reference sequence). The CDR3 protein is CSATGQPLNEKLFF. CDR3 bases: TGCAGTGCTACCGGACAGCCTCTGAATGAAAAACTGTTTTTT.

This clonotype was detected only a few times. V and J are TRBV4-2 and TRBJ2-6; weak D call: TRBD2 (5 bases). The V end was cut by 4 bases, the J end by 1 base, with 8 bases between. Germline values: CDR1 LGHNA, CDR2 YNFKEQ. The CDR3 extends over 15 amino acids. As DNA, the CDR3 is TGTGCCAGCAGCCCCCGACTATCTGGGGCCAACGTCCTGACTTTC. The encoded protein is CASSPRLSGANVLTF.

This clonotype has just a few counts. The genes are TRBV6-2 or TRBV6-3 and TRBJ1-5; the D is unclear. This CDR3 is 11 amino acids long. CDR1 is MNHEY and CDR2 is SVGEGT in the germline V gene. Trimming left V 8 bases short and J 2 bases short, with 4 bases between. CDR3 DNA: TGTGCCAGCGGGCGCAATCAGCCCCAGCATTTT. It encodes CASGRNQPQHF.

This chain links TRBV6-5 with TRBJ2-5, with TRBD2 matching 8 bases. V trimming: 0 bases; J trimming: 2 bases; junction bases outside the gene matches: 2. The CDR3 consists of 15 residues. The V gene's germline CDR1 is MNHEY and CDR2 SVGAGI. This CDR3 reads CASSYSPSGQETQYF. The CDR3 DNA reads as TGTGCCAGCAGTTACTCACCTAGCGGGCAAGAGACCCAGTACTTC.

The J gene is TRBJ2-4, the V gene TRBV9; perhaps D is TRBD1 or TRBD2 (5 bases each). This CDR3 has 15 amino acids. The V gene's germline CDR1 is SGDLS and CDR2 YYNGEE. V was pared by 4 bases and J by 5 bases, with 16 bases between. The CDR3 is CASSPRGTDQNIQYF. CDR3 DNA: TGTGCCAGCAGCCCGAGGGGTACAGACCAAAACATTCAGTACTTC.

This chain connects TRBV7-9 to TRBJ2-5; D ambiguous. Germline V gene lookup returns CDR1 SEHNR and CDR2 FQNEAQ (reference sequence). CDR3 length equals 16 residues. V was trimmed by 1 base and J by 4 bases, leaving 16 bases between them. CDR3 sequence reads: CASSLGMGRFLETQYF. CDR3 bases: TGTGCCAGCAGCTTAGGGATGGGTCGTTTCCTAGAGACCCAGTACTTC.

This clonotype came up a few times. The gene calls are TRBV7-9 and TRBJ1-4, with D possibly TRBD1 on 5 matching bases. Trimming took off 5 bases at V and 6 bases at J, with 22 bases between the two ends. Germline assignment: CDR1 SEHNR and CDR2 FQNEAQ (reference sequence). The CDR3 is made up of 17 amino acids. The CDR3 region has the DNA TGTGCCAGCAGCCTAAGGGCTTCAGGGTACTTGGATGAAAAACTGTTTTTT. Amino acids: CASSLRASGYLDEKLFF.

This clonotype has at least ten counts. The CDR3 coding sequence is TGCAGTGCTAGAGATCGGGCTAGCTCGAACACGCAGTATTTT. The encoded protein is CSARDRASSNTQYF. The chain employs TRBV20-1 and TRBJ2-3; TRBD2 might be the D (5 bases). CDR1 and CDR2 (germline): DFQATT, SNEGSKA (reference sequence). This CDR3 has 14 residues. The ends were cut back, 0 bases at V and 9 bases at J, with 16 bases in the middle.

The J gene is TRBJ2-7, the V gene TRBV2, with D unclear. The CDR3 consists of 12 residues. Germline CDR1 and CDR2: SNHLY and FYNNEI. V was shortened by 4 bases and J by 2 bases, with 6 bases between the two germline ends. The CDR3 loop is CASSAAPYEQYF. The CDR3, as DNA: TGTGCCAGCAGTGCAGCCCCCTACGAGCAGTACTTC.

The V and J genes are TRBV24-1 and TRBJ2-1; D remains ambiguous. Germline assignment: CDR1 KGHDR and CDR2 SFDVKD. Between the trimmed V and J ends, which lost 3 bases and 6 bases, there was a span of 14 bases. The CDR3 consists of 15 residues. The CDR3 sequence: CATSDPDRTFNEQFF. DNA for the CDR3: TGTGCCACCAGTGATCCGGACCGAACTTTCAATGAGCAGTTCTTC.

This clonotype appeared a few times. This rearrangement joins TRBV20-1 to TRBJ2-1; the D is unclear. Trimming left V 3 bases short and J 8 bases short, with 5 bases between. CDR1 DFQATT and CDR2 SNEGSKA come from the germline V gene (reference sequence). The CDR3 has 10 residues. CDR3 sequence: CSASVYEQFF. CDR3 sequence (DNA): TGCAGTGCTAGTGTGTATGAGCAGTTCTTC.

The V and J genes are TRBV24-1 and TRBJ2-1; TRBD2 is a possible D gene (5 bases). Germline V gene data show CDR1 as KGHDR and CDR2 as SFDVKD. The CDR3 is made up of 14 amino acids. Trimming removed 7 bases from V and 5 bases from J, with 14 bases in between. The CDR3 sequence is CATSPGYGDNEQFF. In DNA form, the CDR3 reads TGTGCCACCAGCCCGGGATACGGAGACAATGAGCAGTTCTTC.

A few counts support this clonotype. J is TRBJ2-7 and V is TRBV27; D is perhaps TRBD1 (5 bases). This CDR3 has 14 amino acids. Germline V gives CDR1 MNHEY, CDR2 SMNVEV (reference sequence). The ends were cut back, 9 bases at V and 4 bases at J, with 19 bases in the middle. In DNA, the CDR3 is TGTGCCAGTAGTACCGGTTTTAGGGGATACGAGCAGTACTTC. Amino acid sequence: CASSTGFRGYEQYF.

This clonotype has more than one count but fewer than ten. The rearrangement joins TRBV29-1 to TRBJ2-6; 8 positions agree with TRBD1. CDR3 length: 16 amino acids. Trimming at V came to 4 bases and at J to 4 bases, leaving 9 bases not matched to a gene. From germline, CDR1 is SQVTM and CDR2 ANQGSEA. CDR3 amino acids: CSVGGQGATGANVLTF. The CDR3 bases are TGCAGCGTTGGAGGACAGGGAGCAACCGGGGCCAACGTCCTGACTTTC.

The chain joins TRBV20-1 to TRBJ2-1; D gene ambiguous. The CDR3 is 15 residues long. Germline CDR1 reads DFQATT; CDR2 reads SNEGSKA (reference sequence). V lost 0 bases, J lost 2 bases, and 11 bases lay in between. DNA of the CDR3: TGCAGTGCTAGAGATCTAAGGGTCCCCTACAATGAGCAGTTCTTC. It is translated as CSARDLRVPYNEQFF.

There are a few counts of this clonotype. The J gene is TRBJ1-1, the V gene TRBV7-8; D not certain. There are 13 residues in the CDR3. Germline lookup yields CDR1 SGHVS and CDR2 FQNEAQ. Trimming stripped 1 base from V and 5 bases from J, with 8 bases between. CDR3 DNA sequence: TGTGCCAGCAGCTTAGTTTTGACGACTGAAGCTTTCTTT. Translating it yields CASSLVLTTEAFF.

This clonotype was counted at least ten times. The chain is built from TRBV29-1 and TRBJ2-1, with D possibly TRBD1 on 6 matching bases. The CDR3 extends over 14 amino acids. Germline CDR1 reads SQVTM; CDR2 reads ANQGSEA. V lost 6 bases and J lost 0, with 12 bases in between. The CDR3 is CSVPRGSSYNEQFF. CDR3 bases: TGCAGCGTCCCCAGGGGCAGCTCCTACAATGAGCAGTTCTTC.

Regarding this clonotype: The junction departs from germline at one end; a sequencing error may be responsible. This chain links TRBV7-2 with TRBJ1-5, with D possibly matching TRBD1 (6 bases). The germline V gene encodes CDR1 SGHTA and CDR2 FQGNSA. The CDR3 is 14 amino acids. The CDR3 nucleotides read TGTGCCAGCAGATTAGGGGGGGGCAGTCAGCCCCAGCATTTT. As protein: CASRLGGGSQPQHF.

The table lists this clonotype with a few counts. This chain uses TRBV5-1 with TRBJ1-1, with a possible D match to TRBD1 (5 bases). V was trimmed by 4 bases and J by 1 base, leaving 14 bases between them. From germline, CDR1 is SGHRS and CDR2 YFSETQ. The CDR3 has 15 amino acids. For the CDR3, the DNA is TGCGCCAGCAGCCTGACCCGGCAGGGGAACACTGAAGCTTTCTTT. This codes for CASSLTRQGNTEAFF.

This clonotype appeared many times. J is TRBJ1-2 and V is TRBV20-1; no reliable D call. In germline, CDR1 is DFQATT, CDR2 SNEGSKA (reference sequence). This CDR3 region has 12 residues. V lost 3 bases, J lost 9 bases, and 14 bases lay in between. Here the CDR3 reads CSASRNQGSYTF. The DNA of the CDR3 is TGCAGTGCTAGCCGGAACCAAGGCAGCTACACCTTC.

Many counts were recorded for this clonotype. The rearrangement uses TRBV29-1 and TRBJ2-7, with 9 bases aligning to TRBD1. Germline V gene lookup returns CDR1 SQVTM and CDR2 ANQGSEA. CDR3 length equals 13 residues. Trimming removed 5 bases from V and 1 base from J; junction bases left unmatched: 3. The CDR3 sequence: CSVQTGGSYEQYF. CDR3 in DNA: TGCAGCGTTCAGACAGGGGGATCCTACGAGCAGTACTTC.

This rearrangement joins TRBV5-1 to TRBJ2-5; no firm D call. The CDR3 runs 12 residues. Trimming cost V 4 bases and J 4 bases, with 8 bases left between them. Germline lookup yields CDR1 SGHRS and CDR2 YFSETQ. CDR3 amino acids: CASSITLETQYF. The CDR3 DNA follows: TGCGCCAGCAGCATCACTTTAGAGACCCAGTACTTC.

This clonotype was seen repeatedly, ten times or more. The genes are TRBV11-1 and TRBJ2-3, with 8 nucleotides matching TRBD2. Germline values: CDR1 SGHAT, CDR2 FQDESV (reference sequence). J was trimmed by 1 base and V by 1 base; bases with no gene match: 16. The CDR3 loop spans 20 amino acids. The CDR3 nucleotides read TGTGCCAGCAGCTTAGTGGGCGGCGCGGGGGGTGCCCTGGGCACAGATACGCAGTATTTT. It encodes CASSLVGGAGGALGTDTQYF.

This clonotype was detected only a few times. The chain is built from TRBV20-1 and TRBJ2-7; D gene ambiguous. The CDR3 sequence is 12 residues long. The V gene lost 0 bases and the J gene lost 3 bases, with 6 bases spanning the gap. Germline assignment: CDR1 DFQATT and CDR2 SNEGSKA (reference sequence). The CDR3 loop reads CSARDKYYEQYF. CDR3 nucleotides: TGCAGTGCTAGAGATAAGTACTACGAGCAGTACTTC.

The chain recombines TRBV24-1 with TRBJ2-1; 8 bases map to TRBD1. The CDR3 runs to 16 residues. The germline V gene encodes CDR1 KGHDR and CDR2 SFDVKD. J lost 0 bases, V lost 6 bases, and 6 bases had no gene match. CDR3 loop: CATSTRTGSSYNEQFF. The CDR3 DNA reads TGTGCCACCAGTACAAGGACAGGGAGCTCCTACAATGAGCAGTTCTTC.

Many counts were recorded for this clonotype. V is TRBV24-1 and J is TRBJ2-3, with a tentative D call TRBD2 (6 bases). The CDR3 runs 17 residues. Germline V gene sequence: CDR1 KGHDR, CDR2 SFDVKD. Trimming removed 1 base from V and 4 bases from J, with 17 bases in between. CDR3 residues: CATSDFAGTSPPDTQYF. As DNA, the CDR3 is TGTGCCACCAGTGATTTCGCCGGGACTTCGCCCCCAGATACGCAGTATTTT.

This clonotype has just a few counts. The V call is TRBV10-3, the J call TRBJ1-2; 8 bases agree with TRBD1. The trim removed 3 bases at V and 1 base at J, leaving 7 bases unmatched. The CDR3 length is 16 residues. Germline values: CDR1 ENHRY, CDR2 SYGVKD. This CDR3 reads CAISDGQGKVNYGYTF. CDR3 in DNA: TGTGCCATCAGTGACGGACAGGGAAAAGTTAACTATGGCTACACCTTC.

This clonotype was seen ten or more times. The J gene is TRBJ2-2, the V gene TRBV6-2 or TRBV6-3; D is possibly TRBD2 (6 bases). The ends were cut back, 7 bases at V and 8 bases at J, with 17 bases in the middle. The CDR3 length is 14 residues. Germline CDR1 and CDR2: MNHEY and SVGEGT. CDR3 DNA: TGTGCCAGCAACCCGGGACTCCCGAGTGGGGAGCTGTTTTTT. This sequence encodes CASNPGLPSGELFF.